This TCR beta chain stems from a study of cytomegalovirus exposure and HLA in healthy donors. In the study overall: Clustering assigned around 77% of the roughly 400 genotyped donors to the Caucasian-associated ancestry cluster.

On this clone itself: Its target is unknown.

At collection, donors were nominally healthy, but unrecorded immune exposures were probable. Findings and limits, study-wide: The study reported that TCR beta sequences accurately predicted HLA-A and HLA-B alleles in most subjects. Indistinguishable V segments such as TRBV6-2 and TRBV6-3 were excluded.

This PCR relied on a set of 60 Vbeta primers and 13 Jbeta primers. Profiled with immunoSEQ multiplex PCR; TCRdb holds only in-frame clones, not every one. The listing records about 41,000 clones. CDR1 MNHNS and CDR2 SASEGT come from the germline V gene. The CDR3 is made up of 13 amino acids. V was clipped by 10 bases and J by 8 bases, with 20 bases between them. The clonotype comes from a man aged 25-45 years in good health and CMV-seronegative. The source material was PBMCs. The V and J genes are TRBV6-1 and TRBJ1-2; D may be TRBD1 (5 bases). Here the CDR3 DNA reads TGTGCCACCCAGGAGGGACGGTCTGCGGGCTACACCTTC. This gives the protein CATQEGRSAGYTF.